This TCR beta chain was found in a study of T-cell reconstitution after alpha-beta-depleted transplantation in children listed by TCRdb under 2016. A note on the overall study: The study quantitatively tracked T-cell immune reconstitution after TCRalphabeta/CD19-depleted allogeneic hematopoietic cell transplantation in children using TCR repertoire profiling.

This clonotype was seen a handful of times. The target of this receptor is not known. No base quality values were provided; no much bigger clone lies one nucleotide off. CDR1 is given as SGHNT and CDR2 as YYREEE, both from the germline V gene (reference sequence). The CDR3, from cysteine to phenylalanine, totals 15 residues. Only the CDR3 region is kept as DNA, spanning 45 bases read in frame from base 1. V is pruned by 4 bases and J by 3 bases, leaving 7 bases of the junction without a gene match. The method was PCR. Sequencer: Illumina HiSeq 2500. TCR libraries were prepared with molecular barcoding, using unique molecular identifiers to normalize TCRbeta repertoire quantification. TCRdb reprocessing: public reads trimmed at Q25 with fastp, clones called with MiXCR, in-frame beta chains kept. Each CDR3 protein appears once, grouped with its most common genes and DNA. The sample records some 500,000 distinct CDR3 sequences, around 20% of which are singletons. The ten largest make up approximately 3% of the sample.

The receptor chain draws on TRBV5-4 and TRBJ2-3; 8 central nucleotides agree with TRBD1. The sample was PBMCs from the stem cell graft donor, taken from the stem cell graft. The sequence derives from a human donor who donated a stem cell graft to a child with acute lymphoblastic leukemia. The CDR3 protein: CASSRRDRLTDTQYF. The nucleotides are TGTGCCAGCAGCCGCCGGGACAGGTTAACAGATACGCAGTATTTT.